Shown below are 25 T cell receptor beta chains from a single sample sequenced in a study of shared clonotypes between healthy human individuals. The repertoire was sequenced with immunoSEQ multiplex PCR; TCRdb's copy has only in-frame clones and lacks some. The sample contains millions of clones, approximately 90% of which appear only once. The sequenced sample was naive CD4+ T cells sorted from blood. Subset in this sample: CD45RA+ positively selected. The source is a man between 18 and 35 years old in good health.

The chain joins TRBV6-1 to TRBJ1-3; D possibly corresponds to TRBD1 (6 bases). The V gene's germline CDR1 is MNHNS and CDR2 SASEGT. V was pared by 2 bases and J by 0 bases, with 14 bases between. There are 17 residues in the CDR3. The CDR3 sequence: CASSEIGQPSSGNTIYF. Here the CDR3 DNA reads TGTGCCAGCAGTGAAATCGGACAGCCGAGCTCTGGAAACACCATATATTTT.

V gene TRBV6-5 combines with J gene TRBJ2-1; 7 bases line up with TRBD2. Unmatched junction bases numbered 12, after V lost 7 bases and J lost 9 bases. The CDR3 contains 14 residues. Germline V gene sequence: CDR1 MNHEY, CDR2 SVGAGI. This CDR3 reads CASTPVGGAGEQFF. The DNA for the CDR3 is TGTGCCAGCACCCCGGTGGGAGGGGCCGGTGAGCAGTTCTTC.

As to this clone: Other DNA sequences in this specimen translate into the identical CDR3. V usage is TRBV5-1 and J usage is TRBJ2-5; D unclear. This CDR3 spans 13 amino acids. The V gene lost 0 bases and the J gene lost 1 base, with 4 bases spanning the gap. Germline V gene lookup returns CDR1 SGHRS and CDR2 YFSETQ. CDR3 nucleotides: TGCGCCAGCAGCTTGGTACTCCAAGAGACCCAGTACTTC. It yields the protein CASSLVLQETQYF.

The rearrangement links TRBV2 to TRBJ1-2; D may be TRBD1 (5 bases). Germline V CDR1 and CDR2: SNHLY, FYNNEI. V lost 0 bases and J 7 bases, leaving 6 bases between the germline ends. The CDR3 spans 12 residues. CDR3: CASSEARGGYTF. CDR3 DNA sequence: TGTGCCAGCAGTGAAGCAAGGGGTGGCTACACCTTC.

The V gene is TRBV19, the J gene TRBJ2-3; 8 positions match TRBD2. Germline V CDR1 and CDR2: LNHDA, SQIVND (reference sequence). The CDR3 spans 15 residues. Trimming at V came to 5 bases and at J to 4 bases, leaving 8 bases not matched to a gene. In DNA, the CDR3 is TGTGCCAGTAGTCCCCGGCTAGCGGGTGCAGATACGCAGTATTTT. This codes for CASSPRLAGADTQYF. The variable domain in full, completed from reference TRBV19 and TRBJ2-3, reads DGGITQSPKYLFRKEGQNVTLSCEQNLNHDAMYWYRQDPGQGLRLIYYSQIVNDFQKGDIAEGYSVSREKKESFPLTVTSAQKNPTAFYLCASSPRLAGADTQYFGPGTRLTVL.

This rearrangement joins TRBV19 to TRBJ1-1; the D gene is possibly TRBD1 (5 bases). The CDR3 runs 15 residues. Germline loops: CDR1 LNHDA, CDR2 SQIVND (reference sequence). Trimming removed 1 base at V and 4 bases at J, with 13 bases between. CDR3 loop: CASSIVPGRATEAFF. The CDR3 DNA follows: TGTGCCAGTAGTATAGTCCCAGGGCGGGCCACTGAAGCTTTCTTT.

The genes are TRBV6-5 and TRBJ1-1; TRBD1 matches at 10 bases. The CDR3 is 15 amino acids. CDR1 MNHEY and CDR2 SVGAGI come from the germline V gene. V lost 0 bases to trimming and J lost 5 bases; unmatched junction nucleotides: 3. This chain's CDR3 is CASSYSGTGVTEAFF. The CDR3 DNA is TGTGCCAGCAGTTACTCCGGGACAGGGGTTACTGAAGCTTTCTTT.

This clone was recorded once. At the DNA level, this CDR3 is encoded by other sequences in the same sample as well. The J gene is TRBJ2-5, the V gene TRBV30; D might be TRBD2 (5 bases). The CDR3 spans 12 residues. CDR1 is GTSNPN and CDR2 is SVGIG in the germline V gene (reference sequence). The ends were cut back, 1 base at V and 4 bases at J, with 7 bases in the middle. CDR3 loop: CAWSGGRETQYF. The CDR3 DNA is TGTGCCTGGAGTGGCGGGCGAGAGACCCAGTACTTC. Full variable domain (outside the CDR3, taken from reference TRBV30 and TRBJ2-5): SQTIHQWPATLVQPVGSPLSLECTVEGTSNPNLYWYRQAAGRGLQLLFYSVGIGQISSEVPQNLSASRPQDRQFILSSKKLLLSDSGFYLCAWSGGRETQYFGPGTRLLVL.

The chain combines TRBV30 with TRBJ1-2, with no clear D. The germline gives CDR1 GTSNPN, CDR2 SVGIG (reference sequence). Between the trimmed V and J ends, which lost 5 bases and 5 bases, there was a span of 12 bases. This CDR3 spans 12 amino acids. The CDR3 DNA reads TGTGCCTGGGCTCGCGACACTTATGGCTACACCTTC. Translation gives CAWARDTYGYTF.

This CDR3 is CASSQEPPMNEQFF. The DNA for the CDR3 is TGCGCCAGCAGCCAAGAACCCCCGATGAATGAGCAGTTCTTC. The chain couples TRBV4-3 to TRBJ2-1; D unclear. The V end lost 0 bases, the J end lost 7 bases, and 10 bases lay between the germline ends. The germline V gene encodes CDR1 LGHNA and CDR2 YSLEER. The CDR3 loop spans 14 amino acids.

The V call is TRBV7-9, the J call TRBJ2-7; D gene unclear. V lost 7 bases and J lost 0, with 13 bases in between. The CDR3 totals 14 residues. From germline, CDR1 is SEHNR and CDR2 FQNEAQ (reference sequence). The CDR3 here is CASTKGDASYEQYF. In DNA form, the CDR3 reads TGTGCCAGCACCAAGGGCGACGCCTCCTACGAGCAGTACTTC.

The CDR3 DNA is TGTGCCAGCACCTTTCAACAGGGTTCCGGTGGCTACACCTTC. It specifies CASTFQQGSGGYTF. V usage is TRBV11-2 and J usage is TRBJ1-2; D is possibly TRBD1 (6 bases). The CDR3 covers 14 residues. Trimming pared 7 bases from V and 7 bases from J, leaving 19 bases between. CDR1 and CDR2 (germline): SGHAT, FQNNGV.

The rearrangement links TRBV6-1 to TRBJ1-2; D unclear. This CDR3 is built from 12 residues. V lost 3 bases and J lost 0, with 2 bases in between. The V gene's germline CDR1 is MNHNS and CDR2 SASEGT. The CDR3 region has the DNA TGTGCCAGCAGTGATACTAACTATGGCTACACCTTC. It codes for CASSDTNYGYTF.

The V and J genes are TRBV4-1 and TRBJ1-2; 9 nucleotides align to TRBD1. Germline CDR1 MGHRA, CDR2 YSYEKL. The junction had 13 bases not matched to a gene; V was cut back by 0 bases and J by 5 bases. The CDR3 loop spans 18 amino acids. CDR3 in amino acids: CASSQEGGPPGQGYGYTF. DNA for the CDR3: TGCGCCAGCAGCCAAGAGGGGGGGCCTCCGGGACAGGGATATGGCTACACCTTC.

The V call is TRBV4-2, the J call TRBJ1-6; 7 nucleotides align to TRBD1. J gave up 3 bases and V 4 bases, and 9 bases lay outside the gene matches. Germline V lookup: CDR1 LGHNA, CDR2 YNFKEQ. The CDR3 extends over 17 amino acids. The DNA for the CDR3 is TGTGCCAGCAGCCTTACGGCAGGGGGTGACTATAATTCACCCCTCCACTTT. Protein product: CASSLTAGGDYNSPLHF.

The chain has TRBV5-4 and TRBJ2-5; TRBD1 agrees at 8 bases. CDR3 length: 15 amino acids. Per germline, CDR1 SGHNT and CDR2 YYREEE (reference sequence). V lost 4 bases to trimming and J lost 0 bases; unmatched junction nucleotides: 5. CDR3 protein: CASSAGQGNQETQYF. CDR3 coding DNA: TGTGCCAGCAGCGCCGGACAGGGCAACCAAGAGACCCAGTACTTC.

The rearrangement joins TRBV30 to TRBJ2-5; 14 nucleotides agree with TRBD2. Gene TRBJ2-7 matches the end of the DNA better, so the J call may be wrong. The CDR3 is 15 residues long. Germline CDR1 and CDR2: GTSNPN and SVGIG (reference sequence). Here the CDR3 DNA reads TGTGCCTGGAGTCAGGGACTAGCGGGAGCCTACGAGCAGTACTTC. Protein product: CAWSQGLAGAYEQYF.

V usage is TRBV12-2 and J usage is TRBJ2-2; TRBD2 reflects the table's D call only, with no check against the DNA. TRBV12-2 is marked as a pseudogene. There are 16 residues in the CDR3. The CDR3 is CASRSGTSGSPGELFF. Written as DNA, the CDR3 is TGTGCAAGTCGCTCTGGGACTAGCGGGAGCCCCGGGGAGCTGTTTTTT.

The V and J genes are TRBV19 and TRBJ2-4, with 7 nucleotides matching TRBD1. The CDR3 covers 14 residues. V dropped 9 bases and J dropped 6; count of bases not matched to a gene: 11. CDR1 LNHDA and CDR2 SQIVND come from the germline V gene (reference sequence). CDR3 sequence: CASGEGADRNIQYF. CDR3 DNA: TGTGCCAGCGGAGAGGGGGCCGACCGAAACATTCAGTACTTC.

Only one count was recorded for this clone. This chain links TRBV19 with TRBJ2-5, with TRBD1 as a possible D gene (5 bases). The CDR3 has 15 amino acids. Trimming removed 5 bases at V and 5 bases at J, with 18 bases between. Germline-derived CDR1 and CDR2 are LNHDA and SQIVND (reference sequence). The CDR3 is CASSPSPGPFETQYF. DNA for the CDR3: TGTGCCAGTAGTCCTTCGCCAGGGCCGTTTGAGACCCAGTACTTC.

V usage is TRBV28 and J usage is TRBJ2-7, with D possibly matching TRBD1 (6 bases). Germline V gene sequence: CDR1 MDHEN, CDR2 SYDVKM. The CDR3 extends over 12 amino acids. Trimming stripped 7 bases from V and 4 bases from J, with 11 bases between. Here the CDR3 reads CASNGRGYEQYF. As DNA, the CDR3 is TGTGCCAGCAATGGCAGGGGATACGAGCAGTACTTC.

The chain couples TRBV19 to TRBJ1-2, with D maybe TRBD1 (6 bases). The CDR3 has 16 amino acids. Trimming stripped 4 bases from V and 7 bases from J, with 22 bases between. CDR1 and CDR2 from the germline V gene are LNHDA and SQIVND (reference sequence). The chain's CDR3 is CASSTERPGTQGGYTF. CDR3 bases: TGTGCCAGTAGTACCGAGCGCCCCGGGACACAAGGTGGCTACACCTTC.

The J gene is TRBJ2-7, the V gene TRBV18, with 8 bases fitting TRBD1. Germline CDR1 is KGHSH and CDR2 is LQKENI. Trimming took 3 bases from V and 7 from J; bases not matched to a gene: 11. The CDR3 sequence is 15 residues long. CDR3 nucleotide sequence: TGTGCCAGCTCACCTCAGGGGGCGCTGGAGGGGGAGCAGTACTTC. Translation: CASSPQGALEGEQYF.

This clone came up once. The chain links TRBV18 to TRBJ2-6; unclear D gene. Trimming shortened V by 6 bases and J by 0 bases, and 6 bases separated the two germline ends. Germline V CDR1 and CDR2: KGHSH, LQKENI. The CDR3 is 14 amino acids. CDR3 sequence: CASSYGSGANVLTF. The CDR3 coding sequence is TGTGCCAGCTCTTACGGCTCTGGGGCCAACGTCCTGACTTTC.

V and J are TRBV2 and TRBJ2-1, with TRBD2 identical over 9 bases. The junction had 18 bases not matched to a gene; V was cut back by 11 bases and J by 4 bases. The CDR3 is made up of 17 amino acids. The V gene's germline CDR1 is SNHLY and CDR2 FYNNEI. The CDR3 here is CAGIAGVPTAGYNEQFF. The CDR3 region has the DNA TGTGCCGGGATAGCGGGAGTGCCAACAGCAGGGTACAATGAGCAGTTCTTC. Together with reference TRBV2 and TRBJ2-1, the CDR3 gives the full variable domain: EPEVTQTPSHQVTQMGQEVILRCVPISNHLYFYWYRQILGQKVEFLVSFYNNEISEKSEIFDDQFSVERPDGSNFTLKIRSTKLEDSAMYFCAGIAGVPTAGYNEQFFGPGTRLTVL.